These T cell receptor beta chains were read from a single sample in a study of T cell responses to AZD1222 COVID-19 vaccine. Measured with immunoSEQ multiplex PCR; TCRdb has only the in-frame clones, and not every one. This sample has about 110,000 clones, with nearly 90% found just once. Here the sequenced sample was peripheral blood, taken on day 0 of AZD1222 vaccination. All receptors derive from an adult in good health. CDR3s include the opening cysteine and the closing phenylalanine or tryptophan. Each record gives: clone size, D gene, V gene, CDR3 protein. The D gene is left open where the match is weak. Clone sizes are given selectively: once, few, many, or a class where the clone is expanded.

abundance: .; d_gene: .; v_gene: TRBV11-2; CDR3aa: CASSLAGGLNQPQHF
abundance: .; d_gene: .; v_gene: TRBV3-1/TRBV3-2; CDR3aa: CASSQPGPNSPLHF
abundance: once; d_gene: .; v_gene: TRBV19; CDR3aa: CASSPEHRRGYTF
abundance: .; d_gene: .; v_gene: TRBV2; CDR3aa: CASTRTASNQPQHF
abundance: once; d_gene: TRBD1; v_gene: TRBV9; CDR3aa: CASSARTGGAEQYF
abundance: .; d_gene: .; v_gene: TRBV28; CDR3aa: CASTPGQSNQPQHF
abundance: once; d_gene: .; v_gene: TRBV12-3/TRBV12-4; CDR3aa: CASSFSGGAEAFF
abundance: once; d_gene: TRBD2; v_gene: TRBV25-1; CDR3aa: CASSDWSGGALSSYEQYF
abundance: .; d_gene: .; v_gene: TRBV3-1/TRBV3-2; CDR3aa: CASSQTNYEQYF
abundance: .; d_gene: TRBD1; v_gene: TRBV9; CDR3aa: CASSVGDSHYEQYF
abundance: .; d_gene: .; v_gene: TRBV19; CDR3aa: CASSTPGLPKGTEAFF
abundance: .; d_gene: .; v_gene: TRBV5-1; CDR3aa: CASSLTGPGGYTF
abundance: .; d_gene: .; v_gene: TRBV5-1; CDR3aa: CATQAGIGQGVRETQYF
abundance: .; d_gene: TRBD1; v_gene: TRBV20-1; CDR3aa: CSASARGQGNQPQHF
abundance: .; d_gene: TRBD1; v_gene: TRBV7-6; CDR3aa: CASSQSRGLDYGYTF
abundance: .; d_gene: TRBD1; v_gene: TRBV7-9; CDR3aa: CASSLTSTGDYGYTF
abundance: .; d_gene: .; v_gene: TRBV5-6; CDR3aa: CASSLSGQYSPQHF
abundance: .; d_gene: TRBD2; v_gene: TRBV12-3/TRBV12-4; CDR3aa: CASKAGTNNEQFF
abundance: .; d_gene: TRBD2; v_gene: TRBV9; CDR3aa: CASSPTEYTSGGPAYEQYF
abundance: few; d_gene: TRBD1; v_gene: TRBV28; CDR3aa: CASSWGTVLFNEKLFF
abundance: .; d_gene: .; v_gene: TRBV5-6; CDR3aa: CASSLRESFQQFF
abundance: .; d_gene: TRBD1; v_gene: TRBV15; CDR3aa: CATSRVARGDSPLHF
abundance: .; d_gene: TRBD1; v_gene: TRBV15; CDR3aa: CATSNRQGAANEQFF
abundance: .; d_gene: .; v_gene: TRBV5-1; CDR3aa: CASSPGEWGLPGYTF
abundance: .; d_gene: .; v_gene: TRBV6-2/TRBV6-3; CDR3aa: CASSEDSWQPQHF
abundance: few; d_gene: .; v_gene: TRBV5-4; CDR3aa: CASSLEPRLKNTEAFF
abundance: .; d_gene: TRBD1; v_gene: TRBV5-1; CDR3aa: CASSLGTGDSETQYF
abundance: .; d_gene: .; v_gene: TRBV28; CDR3aa: CASLRGVSPLHF
abundance: .; d_gene: TRBD2; v_gene: TRBV14; CDR3aa: CASSKSGGASSYNEQFF
abundance: .; d_gene: TRBD2; v_gene: TRBV7-6; CDR3aa: CASSLGLAGGGTDTQYF
abundance: .; d_gene: .; v_gene: TRBV7-2; CDR3aa: CASSGRTDYGYTF
abundance: .; d_gene: .; v_gene: TRBV28; CDR3aa: CASSLSGELGNTIYF
abundance: .; d_gene: .; v_gene: TRBV2; CDR3aa: CASSEGRSGGVRQAFF
abundance: .; d_gene: TRBD1; v_gene: TRBV7-2; CDR3aa: CASSPRTGGNYGYTF
abundance: .; d_gene: .; v_gene: TRBV2; CDR3aa: CASSEEASVRSPLHF
abundance: .; d_gene: TRBD1; v_gene: TRBV19; CDR3aa: CASSGTGAPVGEAFF
abundance: once; d_gene: .; v_gene: TRBV6-1; CDR3aa: CASSEERAGYTEAFF
abundance: .; d_gene: TRBD1; v_gene: TRBV4-3; CDR3aa: CASSQGQGAGGYTF
abundance: once; d_gene: TRBD1; v_gene: TRBV6-1; CDR3aa: CASSEAPPGTVMDNEQFF
abundance: .; d_gene: .; v_gene: TRBV6-4; CDR3aa: CANNPQGRDEKLFF
abundance: .; d_gene: .; v_gene: TRBV27; CDR3aa: CASSLGVGRAVWNEQFF